These 14 T cell receptor beta chains were all obtained from the same sample, sequenced in a study of T cells after yellow fever vaccination. TCRdb re-called the 5' RACE reads through MiXCR, storing one row per CDR3 protein. Of under 200,000 distinct CDR3 sequences detected, about 7% appear once; the ten largest clones hold roughly 2.5%. The material was CD4+ T cells sorted from PBMCs, obtained 5 days after the first yellow fever vaccination. Receptor source: a man younger than 35 who received the YFV17D yellow fever vaccine.

This clonotype was detected many times. The chain uses TRBV5-1 and TRBJ1-1; D is uncertain. V lost 5 bases, J lost 11 bases, and 22 bases lay in between. The CDR3 totals 14 residues. Per the germline V gene, CDR1 is SGHRS and CDR2 is YFSETQ. CDR3 nucleotides: TGCGCCAGCAGACTCCCGGACGGCCGTAGTAGGGCTTTCTTT. This codes for CASRLPDGRSRAFF.

This clonotype occurred many times. The rearrangement links TRBV5-1 to TRBJ2-2; possibly TRBD1 or TRBD2 for D (5 bases each). The CDR3 runs to 15 residues. Germline CDR1 is SGHRS and CDR2 is YFSETQ. Trimming left V 2 bases short and J 0 bases short, with 8 bases between. CDR3 in amino acids: CASSFGTANTGELFF. Written as DNA, the CDR3 is TGCGCCAGCAGCTTTGGGACGGCGAACACCGGGGAGCTGTTTTTT.

This clonotype has only a few counts. Written as DNA, the CDR3 is TGTGCCATCAGTGAGTCCGCAGGGCGGGGAGAGCAGTACTTC. Translating it yields CAISESAGRGEQYF. J is TRBJ2-7 and V is TRBV10-3; possible D gene TRBD2, 6 bases. CDR3 size: 14 residues. From germline, CDR1 is ENHRY and CDR2 SYGVKD. V was clipped by 0 bases and J by 7 bases, with 13 bases between them.

This clonotype showed up many times. The chain uses TRBV4-3 and TRBJ2-1, with 9 positions matching TRBD2. V lost 1 base, J lost 9 bases, and 4 bases stayed unmatched. The germline V gene has CDR1 LGHNA and CDR2 YSLEER. The CDR3 spans 14 residues. CDR3 in DNA: TGCGCCAGCAGCCAAGTGCGGGGGGGCGGTGAGCAGTTCTTC. It encodes CASSQVRGGGEQFF.

This clonotype was counted only a few times. This rearrangement joins TRBV25-1 to TRBJ1-1; perhaps TRBD1 as D (5 bases). The germline gives CDR1 MGHDK, CDR2 SYGVNS. V lost 5 bases and J 4 bases, leaving 17 bases between the germline ends. The CDR3 length is 15 residues. CDR3 nucleotides: TGTGCCAGCAGTTCAGGGCTCGAGGGGACCACTGAAGCTTTCTTT. Its translation: CASSSGLEGTTEAFF.

This clonotype showed up many times. The genes are TRBV6-1 and TRBJ1-5; no reliable D call. Trimming took 6 bases from V and 5 from J, leaving 11 bases between them. The germline V gene encodes CDR1 MNHNS and CDR2 SASEGT. This CDR3 comprises 13 residues. CDR3 protein: CASSWTWDQPQHF. For the CDR3, the DNA is TGTGCCAGCAGCTGGACGTGGGATCAGCCCCAGCATTTT.

The J gene is TRBJ1-1, the V gene TRBV29-1; D possibly corresponds to TRBD1 (6 bases). Germline V gene data show CDR1 as SQVTM and CDR2 as ANQGSEA. The germline V and J ends were trimmed by 7 bases and 5 bases, with 26 bases remaining between them. This CDR3 is 16 amino acids long. The CDR3 nucleotides read TGCAGCGCGGCCTCCTTTATGGGGGGGCTAAAAACTGAAGCTTTCTTT. It encodes CSAASFMGGLKTEAFF.

This clonotype has more than one count but fewer than ten. The chain is built from TRBV4-3 and TRBJ2-1, with TRBD2 identical over 11 bases. The CDR3 totals 19 residues. The germline V gene has CDR1 LGHNA and CDR2 YSLEER. V was clipped by 3 bases and J by 3 bases; unmatched bases: 13. CDR3: CASSHSMGLAGGGYNEQFF. CDR3 nucleotides: TGCGCCAGCAGCCACTCGATGGGATTAGCGGGGGGGGGCTACAATGAGCAGTTCTTC.

The J gene is TRBJ1-5, the V gene TRBV5-1; no firm D call. Trimming removed 5 bases from V and 4 bases from J, with 7 bases in between. CDR1 is SGHRS and CDR2 is YFSETQ in the germline V gene. This CDR3 region has 12 residues. The CDR3, as DNA: TGCGCCAGCAGTCAGCCAAATCAGCCCCAGCATTTT. Protein: CASSQPNQPQHF.

This clonotype turned up a few times. The rearrangement uses TRBV5-1 and TRBJ2-7; D is unresolved. CDR1 is SGHRS, CDR2 YFSETQ, per germline. Between the trimmed V and J ends, which lost 2 bases and 1 base, there was a span of 10 bases. The CDR3 runs 14 residues. The CDR3 sequence: CASSFTEKSYEQYF. The CDR3 DNA reads TGCGCCAGCAGCTTTACAGAGAAATCCTACGAGCAGTACTTC.

The rearrangement links TRBV30 to TRBJ2-3, with 8 bases that match TRBD2. Per germline, CDR1 GTSNPN and CDR2 SVGIG (reference sequence). V shed 5 bases, J shed 1 base, and the junction held 5 bases outside the gene matches. This CDR3 comprises 14 residues. The CDR3 region is CAWSRGGGTDTQYF. The CDR3 DNA is TGTGCCTGGTCTCGGGGGGGGGGCACAGATACGCAGTATTTT.

A word on this clonotype: Since a much larger clone is just one base distant, this may be a read error. The chain recombines TRBV3-1 with TRBJ1-1; D unclear. Trimming shortened V by 4 bases and J by 1 base, and 13 bases separated the two germline ends. Germline assignment: CDR1 LGHDT and CDR2 YNNKEL (reference sequence). CDR3 length: 15 amino acids. CDR3 DNA: TGTGCCAGCAGCCCAACCTGGATAGGGAACACTGAAGCTTTCTTT. Translating gives CASSPTWIGNTEAFF. Looking up the rest from reference TRBV3-1 and TRBJ1-1 gives the full variable domain: DTAVSQTPKYLVTQMGNDKSIKCEQNLGHDTMYWYKQDSKKFLKIMFSYNNKELIINETVPNRFSPKSPDKAHLNLHINSLELGDSAVYFCASSPTWIGNTEAFFGQGTRLTVV.

The table lists this clonotype with many counts. The chain recombines TRBV4-3 with TRBJ1-1; unclear D gene. Germline values: CDR1 LGHNA, CDR2 YSLEER. The V end was cut by 2 bases, the J end by 3 bases, with 10 bases between. The CDR3 contains 14 residues. The CDR3 DNA is TGCGCCAGCAGCCAAACAATCGGGGACACTGAAGCTTTCTTT. As protein: CASSQTIGDTEAFF.

The chain uses TRBV18 and TRBJ2-5, with 13 bases that match TRBD2. CDR1 and CDR2 (germline): KGHSH, LQKENI. Trimming removed 4 bases from V and 1 base from J; junction bases left unmatched: 3. The length of the CDR3 is 16 residues. CDR3 bases: TGTGCCAGCTCACGAGGACTAGCGGGGGCCCAAGAGACCCAGTACTTC. This gives the protein CASSRGLAGAQETQYF.